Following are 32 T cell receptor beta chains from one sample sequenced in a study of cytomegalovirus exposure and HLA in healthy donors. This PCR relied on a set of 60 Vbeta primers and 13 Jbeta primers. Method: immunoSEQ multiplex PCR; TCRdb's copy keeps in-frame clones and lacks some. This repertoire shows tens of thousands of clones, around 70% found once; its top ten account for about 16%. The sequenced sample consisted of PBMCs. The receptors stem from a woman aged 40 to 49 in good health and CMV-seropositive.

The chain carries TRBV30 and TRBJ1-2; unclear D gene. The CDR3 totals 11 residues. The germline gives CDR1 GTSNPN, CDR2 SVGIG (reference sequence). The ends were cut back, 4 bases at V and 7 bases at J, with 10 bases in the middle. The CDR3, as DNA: TGTGCCTGGATGTCGGGTCTTGGCTACACCTTC. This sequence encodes CAWMSGLGYTF.

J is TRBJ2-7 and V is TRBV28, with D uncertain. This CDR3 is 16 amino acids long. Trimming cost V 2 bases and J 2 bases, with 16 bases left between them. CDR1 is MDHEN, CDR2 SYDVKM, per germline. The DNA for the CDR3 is TGTGCCAGCAGTTTAGCCTCAGGAACGACGCCCTACGAGCAGTACTTC. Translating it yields CASSLASGTTPYEQYF.

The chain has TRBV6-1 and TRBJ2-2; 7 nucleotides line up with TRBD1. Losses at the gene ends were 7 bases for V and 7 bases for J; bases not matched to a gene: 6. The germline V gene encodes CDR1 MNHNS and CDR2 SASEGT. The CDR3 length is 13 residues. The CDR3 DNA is TGTGCCAGCACCCCAGGGGGATTCGGGGAGCTGTTTTTT. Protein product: CASTPGGFGELFF.

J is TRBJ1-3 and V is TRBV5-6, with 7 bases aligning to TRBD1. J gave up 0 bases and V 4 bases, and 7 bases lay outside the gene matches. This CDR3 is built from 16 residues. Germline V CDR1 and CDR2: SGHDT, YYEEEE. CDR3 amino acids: CASSRDRLFSGNTIYF. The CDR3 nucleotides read TGTGCCAGCAGCCGGGACAGACTGTTCTCTGGAAACACCATATATTTT.

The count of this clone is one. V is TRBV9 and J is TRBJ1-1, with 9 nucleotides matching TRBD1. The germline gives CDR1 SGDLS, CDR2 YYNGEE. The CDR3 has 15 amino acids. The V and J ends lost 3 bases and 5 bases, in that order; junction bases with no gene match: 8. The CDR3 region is CASSGRQGGLTEAFF. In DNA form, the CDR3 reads TGTGCCAGCAGCGGGAGACAGGGGGGTTTGACTGAAGCTTTCTTT.

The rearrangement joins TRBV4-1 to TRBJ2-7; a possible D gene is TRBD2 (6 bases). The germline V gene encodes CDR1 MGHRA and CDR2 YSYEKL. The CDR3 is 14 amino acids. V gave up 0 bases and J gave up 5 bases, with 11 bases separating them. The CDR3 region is CASSQEPGADEQYF. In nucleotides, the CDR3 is TGCGCCAGCAGCCAAGAGCCGGGAGCGGACGAGCAGTACTTC.

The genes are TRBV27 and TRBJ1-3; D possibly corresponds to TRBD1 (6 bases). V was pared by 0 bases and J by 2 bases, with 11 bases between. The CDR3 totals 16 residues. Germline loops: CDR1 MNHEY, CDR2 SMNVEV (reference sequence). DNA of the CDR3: TGTGCCAGCAGTTTATCTTACAGGGTTACTGGAAACACCATATATTTT. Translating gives CASSLSYRVTGNTIYF.

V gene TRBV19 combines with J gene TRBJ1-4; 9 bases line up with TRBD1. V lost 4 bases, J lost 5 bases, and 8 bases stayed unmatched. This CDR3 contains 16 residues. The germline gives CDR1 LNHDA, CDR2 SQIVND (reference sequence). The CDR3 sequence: CASSTGTGMGNEKLFF. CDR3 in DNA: TGTGCCAGTAGTACGGGGACAGGGATGGGGAATGAAAAACTGTTTTTT. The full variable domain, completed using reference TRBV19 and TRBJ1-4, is DGGITQSPKYLFRKEGQNVTLSCEQNLNHDAMYWYRQDPGQGLRLIYYSQIVNDFQKGDIAEGYSVSREKKESFPLTVTSAQKNPTAFYLCASSTGTGMGNEKLFFGSGTQLSVL.

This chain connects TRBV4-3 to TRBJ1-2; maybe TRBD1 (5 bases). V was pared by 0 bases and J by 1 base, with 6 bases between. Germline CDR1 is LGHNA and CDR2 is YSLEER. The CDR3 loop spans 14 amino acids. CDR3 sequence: CASSQDRVNYGYTF. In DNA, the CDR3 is TGCGCCAGCAGCCAAGACAGGGTTAACTATGGCTACACCTTC.

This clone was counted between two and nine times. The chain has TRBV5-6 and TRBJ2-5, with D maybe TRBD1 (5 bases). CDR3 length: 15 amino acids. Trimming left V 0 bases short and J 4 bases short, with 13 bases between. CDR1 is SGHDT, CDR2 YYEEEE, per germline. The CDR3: CASSLVTGRRETQYF. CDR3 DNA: TGTGCCAGCAGCTTGGTCACAGGAAGAAGAGAGACCCAGTACTTC.

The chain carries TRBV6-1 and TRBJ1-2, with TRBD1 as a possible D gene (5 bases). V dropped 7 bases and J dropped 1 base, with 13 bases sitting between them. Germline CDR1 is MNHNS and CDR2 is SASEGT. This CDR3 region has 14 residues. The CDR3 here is CASTKGGGNYGYTF. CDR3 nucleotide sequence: TGTGCCAGCACAAAGGGCGGGGGTAACTATGGCTACACCTTC.

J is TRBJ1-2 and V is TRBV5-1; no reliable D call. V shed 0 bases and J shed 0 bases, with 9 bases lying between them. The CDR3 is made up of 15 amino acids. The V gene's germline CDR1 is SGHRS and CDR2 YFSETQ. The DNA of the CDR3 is TGCGCCAGCAGCTTGGGGGCCGGGACTAACTATGGCTACACCTTC. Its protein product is CASSLGAGTNYGYTF. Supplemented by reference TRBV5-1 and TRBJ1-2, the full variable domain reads KAGVTQTPRYLIKTRGQQVTLSCSPISGHRSVSWYQQTPGQGLQFLFEYFSETQRNKGNFPGRFSGRQFSNSRSEMNVSTLELGDSALYLCASSLGAGTNYGYTFGSGTRLTVV.

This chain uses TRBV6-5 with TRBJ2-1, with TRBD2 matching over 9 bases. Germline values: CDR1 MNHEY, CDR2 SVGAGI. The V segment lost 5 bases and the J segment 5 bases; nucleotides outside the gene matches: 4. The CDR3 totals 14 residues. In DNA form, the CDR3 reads TGTGCCAGCAGTCGACTAGCGGTGCACAATGAGCAGTTCTTC. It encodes CASSRLAVHNEQFF.

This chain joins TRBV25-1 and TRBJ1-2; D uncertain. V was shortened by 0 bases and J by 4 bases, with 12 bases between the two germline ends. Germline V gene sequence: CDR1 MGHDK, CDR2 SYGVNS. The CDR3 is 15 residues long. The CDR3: CASSEYKNSAYGYTF. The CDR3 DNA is TGTGCCAGCAGTGAATATAAGAACAGTGCCTATGGCTACACCTTC.

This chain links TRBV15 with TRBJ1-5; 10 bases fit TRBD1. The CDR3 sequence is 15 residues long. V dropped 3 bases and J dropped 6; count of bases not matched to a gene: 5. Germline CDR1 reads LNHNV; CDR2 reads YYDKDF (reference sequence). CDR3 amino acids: CATSRDRGIFQPQHF. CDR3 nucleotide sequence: TGTGCCACCAGCAGGGACAGGGGGATCTTTCAGCCCCAGCATTTT.

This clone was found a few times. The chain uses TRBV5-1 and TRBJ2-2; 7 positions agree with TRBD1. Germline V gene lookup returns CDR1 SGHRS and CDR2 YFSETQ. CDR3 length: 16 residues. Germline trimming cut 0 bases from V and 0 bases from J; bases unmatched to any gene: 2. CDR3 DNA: TGCGCCAGCAGCTTGGAACAGGGGACGAACACCGGGGAGCTGTTTTTT. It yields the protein CASSLEQGTNTGELFF. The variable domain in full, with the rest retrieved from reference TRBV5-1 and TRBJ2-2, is KAGVTQTPRYLIKTRGQQVTLSCSPISGHRSVSWYQQTPGQGLQFLFEYFSETQRNKGNFPGRFSGRQFSNSRSEMNVSTLELGDSALYLCASSLEQGTNTGELFFGEGSRLTVL.

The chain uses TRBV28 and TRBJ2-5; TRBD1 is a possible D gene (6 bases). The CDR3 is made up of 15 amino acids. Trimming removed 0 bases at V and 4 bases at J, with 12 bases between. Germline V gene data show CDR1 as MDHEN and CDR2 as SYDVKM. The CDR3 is CASSLWGADRETQYF. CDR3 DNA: TGTGCCAGCAGTTTATGGGGGGCAGATCGAGAGACCCAGTACTTC.

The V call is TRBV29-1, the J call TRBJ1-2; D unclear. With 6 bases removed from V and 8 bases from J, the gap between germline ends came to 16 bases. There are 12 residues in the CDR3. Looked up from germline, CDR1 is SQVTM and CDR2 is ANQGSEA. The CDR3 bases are TGCAGCGTCTATTATAATCTCGGGGGCTACACCTTC. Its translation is CSVYYNLGGYTF.

The CDR3 sequence: CASSSTSGISTGELFF. CDR3 sequence (DNA): TGCGCCAGCAGCAGTACTAGCGGGATAAGCACCGGGGAGCTGTTTTTT. V gene TRBV5-1 combines with J gene TRBJ2-2; 10 bases fit TRBD2. Germline CDR1 and CDR2: SGHRS and YFSETQ. Germline trimming cut 4 bases from V and 4 bases from J; bases unmatched to any gene: 7. This CDR3 is 16 amino acids long.

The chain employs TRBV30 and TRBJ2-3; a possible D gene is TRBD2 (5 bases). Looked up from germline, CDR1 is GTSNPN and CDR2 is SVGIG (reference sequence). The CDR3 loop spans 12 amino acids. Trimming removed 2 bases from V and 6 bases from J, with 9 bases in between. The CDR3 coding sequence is TGTGCCTGGAGTCGAGGGTCCGATACGCAGTATTTT. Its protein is CAWSRGSDTQYF.

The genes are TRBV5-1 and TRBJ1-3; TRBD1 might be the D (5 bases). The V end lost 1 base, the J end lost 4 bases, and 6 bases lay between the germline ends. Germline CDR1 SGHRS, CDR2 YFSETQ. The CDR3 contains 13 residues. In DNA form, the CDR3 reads TGCGCCAGCAGCTTGTCAGGGGGAAACACCATATATTTT. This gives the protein CASSLSGGNTIYF.

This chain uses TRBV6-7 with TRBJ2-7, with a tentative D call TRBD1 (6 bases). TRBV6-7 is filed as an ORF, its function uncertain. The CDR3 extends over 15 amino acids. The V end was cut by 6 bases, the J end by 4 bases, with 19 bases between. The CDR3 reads CASSPGHTLFYEQYF. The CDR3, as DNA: TGTGCCAGCAGCCCGGGACACACCCTCTTTTACGAGCAGTACTTC.

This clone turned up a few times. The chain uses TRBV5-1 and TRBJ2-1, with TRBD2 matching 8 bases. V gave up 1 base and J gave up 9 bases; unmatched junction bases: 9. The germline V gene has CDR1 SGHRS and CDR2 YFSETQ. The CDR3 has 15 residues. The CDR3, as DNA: TGCGCCAGCAGCTTGCAAGCGGGGGACTTAAGTGAGCAGTTCTTC. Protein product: CASSLQAGDLSEQFF.

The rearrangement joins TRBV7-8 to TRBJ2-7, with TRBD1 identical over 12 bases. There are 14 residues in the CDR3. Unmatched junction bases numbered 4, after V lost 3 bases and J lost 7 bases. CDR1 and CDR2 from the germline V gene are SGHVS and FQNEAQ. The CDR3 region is CASSLGQGAGEQYF. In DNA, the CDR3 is TGTGCCAGCAGCTTGGGACAGGGGGCTGGGGAGCAGTACTTC.

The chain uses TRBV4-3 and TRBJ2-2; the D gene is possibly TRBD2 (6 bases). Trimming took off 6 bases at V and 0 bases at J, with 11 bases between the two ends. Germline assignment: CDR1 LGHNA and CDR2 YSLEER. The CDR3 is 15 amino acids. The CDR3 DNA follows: TGCGCCAGCAGGGAGGAGGGTTCGAACACCGGGGAGCTGTTTTTT. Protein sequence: CASREEGSNTGELFF.

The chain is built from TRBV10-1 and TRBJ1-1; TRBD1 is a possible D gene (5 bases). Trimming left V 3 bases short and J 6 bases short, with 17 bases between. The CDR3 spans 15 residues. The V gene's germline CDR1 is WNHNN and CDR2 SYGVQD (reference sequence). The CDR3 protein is CASSDLRGGISEAFF. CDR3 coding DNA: TGCGCCAGCAGTGACCTCCGGGGGGGAATCTCTGAAGCTTTCTTT.

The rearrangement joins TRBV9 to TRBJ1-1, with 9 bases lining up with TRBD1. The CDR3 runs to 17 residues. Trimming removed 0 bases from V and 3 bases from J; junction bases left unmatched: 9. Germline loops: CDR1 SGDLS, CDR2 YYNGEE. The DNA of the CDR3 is TGTGCCAGCAGCGTAGGTGGGACAGGGTTGTCCGACACTGAAGCTTTCTTT. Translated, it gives CASSVGGTGLSDTEAFF.

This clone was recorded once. CDR3 sequence: CAISRQGNTEAFF. CDR3 nucleotides: TGTGCCATCAGCAGACAGGGGAACACTGAAGCTTTCTTT. The V gene is TRBV10-3, the J gene TRBJ1-1; 7 bases are a match to TRBD1. V gave up 6 bases and J gave up 1 base; unmatched junction bases: 2. Germline V CDR1 and CDR2: ENHRY, SYGVKD. The CDR3 has 13 residues.

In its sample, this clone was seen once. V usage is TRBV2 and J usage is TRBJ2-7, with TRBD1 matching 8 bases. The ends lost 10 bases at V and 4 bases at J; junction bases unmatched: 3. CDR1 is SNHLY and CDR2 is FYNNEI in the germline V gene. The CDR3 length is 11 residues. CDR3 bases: TGTGCCACCCGGACAGGGTACGAGCAGTACTTC. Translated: CATRTGYEQYF.

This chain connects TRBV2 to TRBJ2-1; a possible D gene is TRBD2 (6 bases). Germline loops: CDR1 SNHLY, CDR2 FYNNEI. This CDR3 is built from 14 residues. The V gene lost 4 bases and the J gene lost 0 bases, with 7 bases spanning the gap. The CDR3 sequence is CASSVTSSYNEQFF. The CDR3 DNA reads TGTGCCAGCAGTGTGACTAGCTCCTACAATGAGCAGTTCTTC.

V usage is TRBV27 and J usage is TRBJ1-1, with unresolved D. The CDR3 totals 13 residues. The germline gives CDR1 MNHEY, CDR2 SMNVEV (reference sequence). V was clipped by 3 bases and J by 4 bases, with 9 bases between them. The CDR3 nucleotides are TGTGCCAGCAGTTTCGGGGAATTCACTGAAGCTTTCTTT. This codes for CASSFGEFTEAFF.

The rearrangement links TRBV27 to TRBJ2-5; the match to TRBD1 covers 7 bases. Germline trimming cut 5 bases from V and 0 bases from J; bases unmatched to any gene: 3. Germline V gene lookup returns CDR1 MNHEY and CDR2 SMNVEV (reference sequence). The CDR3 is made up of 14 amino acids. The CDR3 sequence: CASSKGQNQETQYF. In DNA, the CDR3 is TGTGCCAGCAGTAAGGGACAGAACCAAGAGACCCAGTACTTC.